This T cell receptor beta chain was captured in a study of blood T cell repertoires in COVID-19. Study-level background: The origin of the acute and convalescent COVID-19 samples was the United States, Italy and Spain. PBMCs, B-cell-depleted T cells, or T cells provided the cDNA or gDNA that made up the material.

From germline, CDR1 is SGHRS and CDR2 YFSETQ. The CDR3 consists of 13 residues. V was pared by 4 bases and J by 5 bases, with 9 bases between. Methods used by the authors: Amplification with reference gene primers provided the estimates of nucleated cell counts. Here immunoSEQ multiplex PCR was the method, and the copy in TCRdb shows in-frame clones only, minus some. V, J and clone size are taken as reported in that table, and D and trimming were inferred from the DNA itself. The sample consists of about 150,000 clones, 75% to 85% of them appearing once. The sample consisted of peripheral blood. The rearrangement uses TRBV5-1 and TRBJ2-2, with D maybe TRBD1 (5 bases). This receptor was identified in a man aged 55 to 70 with acute or convalescent COVID-19. The CDR3 coding sequence is TGCGCCAGCAGCGTACAGGCGACCGGGGAGCTGTTTTTT. This translates into CASSVQATGELFF.